This T cell receptor beta chain was sequenced during a study of CD4 T cells in relation to SARS-CoV-2 and coronaviruses (dated by TCRdb to 2020 to 2022). About the study as a whole: In the ViraFEST assay, PBMCs were cultured with antigen for about eleven days, after which TCR beta CDR3s were sequenced to identify clonal expansions specific to the antigen. The study assessed, at the TCR clonotype level, memory CD4+ T cell crossreactivity between SARS-CoV-2 and common cold coronavirus spike proteins. A different, Illumina-based TCR-beta assay was used to sequence expansion assays from other donors in the study. The negative reference condition was either a culture with an HIV-1 Nef peptide pool or a culture with no peptide. Shared crossreactive spike epitopes were mapped to their HLA restriction using patient-derived lymphoblastoid cell lines. The Adaptive Biotechnologies TCR-sequencing kit was used for samples from a few pre-COVID donors and for the naive versus memory experiments, whereas the other data were Illumina-based.

Study-wide conclusions, independent of this receptor: No donor contributed both pre-pandemic and post-infection samples, which limited tracing the source of pre-existing responses. Around 65% of donors had memory CD4+ clonotypes that crossrecognized SARS-CoV-2 and at least one common cold coronavirus spike. Crossreactivity analysis centred on spike protein, so crossreactivity against other viral proteins was not assessed. The study was limited by small numbers of patients and tested TCRs. Significantly weaker SARS-CoV-2-driven expansion was shown by crossreactive clones than by monoreactive clones, consistent with antigenic imprinting.

To note about this clone: No antigen is known for it. Base qualities are not provided; no much larger clone lies one nucleotide away.

The germline V gene specifies SGDLS as CDR1 and YYNGEE as CDR2. The junction carries 11 bases between V and J, which are trimmed by 4 bases and 4 bases respectively. From cysteine to phenylalanine, the CDR3 is 14 amino acids long. The only DNA kept is the CDR3, 42 bases in frame from the first base. Libraries were prepared through the immunoSEQ multiplex PCR assay. Regarding the original processing steps: During preprocessing, nonproductive sequences were removed, as were CDR3s that did not start with C, did not end with F or W, or were shorter than 7 amino acids. The MANAFEST web app identified antigen-specific clonotypes based on expansion compared with the reference and other culture wells. A clone was considered positive if the clone showed significant expansion compared with the reference culture in 2 of 3 replicate wells at an FDR below 0.05. To be called positive, a clone also had to show significant expansion compared with every other tandem well and an odds ratio greater than 5. After three terminal residues were trimmed from each end, CDR3 homology was quantified as pairwise Levenshtein distance using the stringdist R package. Entries here come from immuneACCESS through TCRdb and include only in-frame sequences with V and J called. Some clones fail to appear in such tables; in the studies checked, an unresolved V gene covers under half of the shortfall, and the cause of the remainder is unknown. Clone size and V and J calls were adopted from that table, with D and trimming inferred from the DNA. This sample lists 26,000 or so clones; roughly 82% were detected once. More than 9% of the sample goes to the ten largest clones.

CD4+ T cells from unexposed donors were collected before the COVID-19 pandemic (2011-2018). Following 10 days of culture, the EasySep CD4+ T cell isolation kit was used to isolate CD4+ T cells. Unexposed donor CD4+ T cells were tested for reactivity to SARS-CoV-2 S and N and four common cold coronavirus spike pools, as cell number allowed. Each well held roughly 2.1 million PBMCs cultured in IMDM containing approximately 4.7% human AB serum and roughly 9.4 IU/ml IL-2. Half of the culture medium was replaced with fresh IL-2-containing medium on days 3 and 7. In general, every peptide culture condition was set up in three replicate wells. Leukapheresis product for the unexposed donors was bought commercially. PBMCs were isolated from leukapheresis product or whole blood by Ficoll-Paque PLUS gradient centrifugation. The PBMCs went either fresh into the expansion assay or into cryopreservation at -140 degrees C. The QIAamp Micro DNA Kit was used to extract genomic DNA from the CD4+ T cells.

The chain uses TRBV9 and TRBJ2-2, and perhaps TRBD2 as D gene, on 5 matching bases. Material for sequencing was CD4+ T cells from PBMCs, cultured in vitro. This clonotype originated in a human donor in good health. The CDR3 here reads CASSLARGTGELFF. At the DNA level, the sequence is TGTGCCAGCAGCCTAGCCCGGGGCACCGGGGAGCTGTTTTTT.